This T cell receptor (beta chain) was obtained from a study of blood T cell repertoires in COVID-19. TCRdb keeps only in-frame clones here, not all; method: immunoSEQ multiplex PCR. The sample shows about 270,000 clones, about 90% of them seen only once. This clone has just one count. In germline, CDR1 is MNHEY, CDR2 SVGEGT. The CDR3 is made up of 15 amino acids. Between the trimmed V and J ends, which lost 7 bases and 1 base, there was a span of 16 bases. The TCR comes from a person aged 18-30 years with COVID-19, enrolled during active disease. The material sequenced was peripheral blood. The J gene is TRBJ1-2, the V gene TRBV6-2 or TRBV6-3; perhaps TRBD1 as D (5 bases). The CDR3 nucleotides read TGTGCCAGCACCCCCCCCGGGGACTTTAACTATGGCTACACCTTC. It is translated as CASTPPGDFNYGYTF.